The rows below give T cell receptor beta chains drawn from one sample of a study of cytomegalovirus exposure and HLA in healthy donors. Only in-frame clones appear in the TCRdb table, and some are missing; sequencing was by immunoSEQ multiplex PCR. The top ten clones hold roughly 1.2% of a sample with hundreds of thousands of clones, approximately 86% of them seen once. Input material: PBMCs. The receptors were gathered from a young woman in good health and CMV-seropositive. CDR3s include the opening cysteine and the closing phenylalanine or tryptophan. The D gene is left open where the match is weak. The size of a clone is reported for some rows only, either as once, few or many, or as a class for expanded clones.

TRBJ2-5,TRBV7-9,.,.,TGTGCCGGGGGCCTTTCGGCTCCACAAGAGACCCAGTACTTC,CAGGLSAPQETQYF
TRBJ2-1,TRBV11-3,TRBD2,once,TGTGCCAGCAGCTTAGGGACTAGCGTTTATGAGCAGTTCTTC,CASSLGTSVYEQFF
TRBJ2-7,TRBV11-3,.,.,TGTGCCAGCAGCACCCGACAGGACCCTAACGAGCAGTACTTC,CASSTRQDPNEQYF
TRBJ2-5,TRBV29-1,.,.,TGCAGCGTTGGCAGGGGGGCAGAGACCCAGTACTTC,CSVGRGAETQYF
TRBJ1-1,TRBV5-4,.,.,TGTGCCAGCAGCTTGGAGACAGTCATGAACACTGAAGCTTTCTTT,CASSLETVMNTEAFF
TRBJ2-3,TRBV11-2,.,.,TGTGCCAGCAGCTTAGCAGGGATCGCAGATACGCAGTATTTT,CASSLAGIADTQYF
TRBJ2-7,TRBV6-1,.,few,TGTGCCAGCAGTGATACAGTCTACGAGCAGTACTTC,CASSDTVYEQYF
TRBJ2-1,TRBV2,TRBD1,.,TGTGCCAGCCAGGACAGGGGAATAGTAAATGAGCAGTTCTTC,CASQDRGIVNEQFF
TRBJ1-1,TRBV27,.,.,TGTGCCAGCAGTTTTGGGGGGGCGAACACTGAAGCTTTCTTT,CASSFGGANTEAFF
TRBJ2-1,TRBV5-4,TRBD2,.,TGTGCCAGCAGCCGGGGGGGACTAGCGGAAGACAATGAGCAGTTCTTC,CASSRGGLAEDNEQFF
TRBJ2-7,TRBV10-3,TRBD1,few,TGTGCCATCAAGGGACAGGAAACCTACGAGCAGTACTTC,CAIKGQETYEQYF
TRBJ2-5,TRBV11-2,.,.,TGTGCCAGCAGCCCCGGGGTCCAAGAGACCCAGTACTTC,CASSPGVQETQYF
TRBJ2-7,TRBV28,.,.,TGTGCCAGCAGCTTAGTGGGGCGCGAGCAGTACTTC,CASSLVGREQYF
TRBJ1-2,TRBV28,TRBD1,.,TGTGCCAGCAGTTTCCGTGGACAGGGGGTTCTACAAAACTATGGCTACACCTTC,CASSFRGQGVLQNYGYTF
TRBJ1-5,TRBV10-1,.,.,TGCGCCAGCAGTGAGTCGACTTTTCAGCCCCAGCATTTT,CASSESTFQPQHF
TRBJ2-7,TRBV27,.,once,TGTGCCAGCAGTAAGGACAGGGGAGGGGTAGCGGGAGCGGACGAGCAGTACTTC,CASSKDRGGVAGADEQYF
TRBJ2-7,TRBV2,.,.,TGTGCCAGCAGTGTGGGTCAGGTCTCCTACGAGCAGTACTTC,CASSVGQVSYEQYF
TRBJ2-7,TRBV4-1,TRBD1,.,TGCGCCAGCAGCCATCAGGGGGCAAACGAGCAGTACTTC,CASSHQGANEQYF
TRBJ2-3,TRBV15,TRBD2,.,TGTGCCACCAGCAGAACCGCAGCGGGAGGACCTCGTGGTACGCAGTATTTT,CATSRTAAGGPRGTQYF
TRBJ1-5,TRBV6-1,.,.,TGTGCCAGCAGTGACCCCGGGACACCTAATCAGCCCCAGCATTTT,CASSDPGTPNQPQHF
TRBJ1-1,TRBV11-2,.,once,TGTGCCAGCAGCTTGGGAGGGGCGAACACTGAAGCTTTCTTT,CASSLGGANTEAFF
TRBJ2-1,TRBV4-2,TRBD2,.,TGTGCCAGCAGCCAAGGGACTAGCGGAACTTACAATGAGCAGTTCTTC,CASSQGTSGTYNEQFF
TRBJ2-7,TRBV6-5,.,.,TGTGCCAGCAGTTACTCGAGTCCCGGCGAGCAGTACTTC,CASSYSSPGEQYF
TRBJ1-1,TRBV11-3,TRBD1,few,TGTGCCAGCAGCGCCGGACAGGGTTCGGGCACTGAAGCTTTCTTT,CASSAGQGSGTEAFF
TRBJ2-1,TRBV7-6,.,.,TGTGCCAGCAGCTTTTACCAGCGACCTTACAATGAGCAGTTCTTC,CASSFYQRPYNEQFF
TRBJ1-3,TRBV7-2,TRBD1,.,TGTGCCAGCAGCGCAATACAGGGGGGGGGTTCTGGAAACACCATATATTTT,CASSAIQGGGSGNTIYF
TRBJ1-1,TRBV7-8,.,.,TGTGCCAGCAGCTTAGCGGCAGGGAACACTGAAGCTTTCTTT,CASSLAAGNTEAFF
TRBJ2-5,TRBV5-1,.,.,TGCGCCAGCAGCTTCGGGGGAAGGGCCCAGGAGGAGACCCAGTACTTC,CASSFGGRAQEETQYF
TRBJ2-7,TRBV6-1,TRBD2,.,TGTGCCAGCAGCCGAGCGGGGGGGACCTACGAGCAGTACTTC,CASSRAGGTYEQYF
TRBJ1-1,TRBV19,TRBD1,.,TGTGCCAGTTTCAGGGGGCACACTGAAGCTTTCTTT,CASFRGHTEAFF
TRBJ2-3,TRBV30,.,.,TGTGCCTGGACCGCTAGCAGCGGCACAGATACGCAGTATTTT,CAWTASSGTDTQYF
TRBJ2-7,TRBV6-1,TRBD2,.,TGTGCCAGCAGGCGGGGGATCAATTTAGAGCAGTACTTC,CASRRGINLEQYF
TRBJ2-4,TRBV6-5,TRBD1,.,TGTGCCAGCAGCCGGGCAGGGGGCGAGGACATTCAGTACTTC,CASSRAGGEDIQYF
TRBJ2-7,TRBV6-6,TRBD1,.,TGTGCCAGCAGTTACGGAACAGGGGGTTGGGAGCAGTACTTC,CASSYGTGGWEQYF
TRBJ2-5,TRBV10-3,TRBD2,.,TGTGCCATCAGTGAACTCAACGCGGGACTAGCGGGAGAGACCCAGTACTTC,CAISELNAGLAGETQYF
TRBJ2-3,TRBV29-1,.,few,TGCAGCGTTGGCACCCCGGACAGTAGCACAGATACGCAGTATTTT,CSVGTPDSSTDTQYF